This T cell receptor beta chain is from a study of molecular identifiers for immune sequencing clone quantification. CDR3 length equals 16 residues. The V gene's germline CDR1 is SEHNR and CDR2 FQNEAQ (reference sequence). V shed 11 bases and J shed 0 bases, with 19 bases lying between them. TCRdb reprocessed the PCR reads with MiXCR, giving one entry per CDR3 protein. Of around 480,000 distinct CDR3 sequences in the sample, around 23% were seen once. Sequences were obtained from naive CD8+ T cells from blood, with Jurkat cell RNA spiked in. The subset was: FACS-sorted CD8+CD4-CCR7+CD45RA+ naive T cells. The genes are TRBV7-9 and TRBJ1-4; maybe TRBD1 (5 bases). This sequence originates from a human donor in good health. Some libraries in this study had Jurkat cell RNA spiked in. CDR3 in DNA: TGTGCCGGGACCACCGCGAGCCCGGCAACTAATGAAAAACTGTTTTTT. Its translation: CAGTTASPATNEKLFF.